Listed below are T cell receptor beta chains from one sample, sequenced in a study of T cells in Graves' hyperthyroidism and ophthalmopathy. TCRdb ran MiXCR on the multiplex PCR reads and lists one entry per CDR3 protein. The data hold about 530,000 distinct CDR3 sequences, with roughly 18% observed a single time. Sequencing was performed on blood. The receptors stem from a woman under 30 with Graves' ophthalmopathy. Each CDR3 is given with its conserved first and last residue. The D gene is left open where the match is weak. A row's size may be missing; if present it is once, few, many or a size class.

CDR3: CAWSQRGTQYF
DNA: TGTGCCTGGAGTCAGAGAGGGACCCAGTACTTC
size: -
J: TRBJ2-5
D: -
V: TRBV30

CDR3: CASSPGVYGANVLTF
DNA: TGTGCCAGTAGCCCAGGGGTGTATGGGGCCAACGTCCTGACTTTC
size: few
J: TRBJ2-6
D: -
V: TRBV19

CDR3: CASSQSETGFGEAFF
DNA: TGTGCCAGCAGCCAATCTGAGACAGGATTCGGTGAAGCTTTCTTT
size: many
J: TRBJ1-1
D: -
V: TRBV4-2

CDR3: CASSPPVAGGLYEQYF
DNA: TGTGCCAGCTCACCACCTGTTGCGGGAGGTCTTTACGAGCAGTACTTC
size: few
J: TRBJ2-7
D: TRBD2
V: TRBV18

CDR3: CASSGGSRANSYEQYF
DNA: TGCGCCAGCAGCGGGGGGAGCCGGGCCAACTCCTACGAGCAGTACTTC
size: many
J: TRBJ2-7
D: -
V: TRBV4-1

CDR3: CAISEVAGGAEQYF
DNA: TGTGCCATCAGTGAGGTGGCGGGAGGAGCCGAGCAGTACTTC
size: many
J: TRBJ2-7
D: TRBD2
V: TRBV10-3

CDR3: CSARRTGGNNEQYF
DNA: TGCAGTGCTAGAAGAACAGGGGGTAACAACGAGCAGTACTTC
size: few
J: TRBJ2-7
D: TRBD1
V: TRBV20-1

CDR3: CASSDREVDTQYF
DNA: TGTGCCAGCAGTGACCGAGAAGTCGATACGCAGTATTTT
size: few
J: TRBJ2-3
D: -
V: TRBV6-4

CDR3: CAETAGTENNSPLHF
DNA: TGTGCCGAGACAGCAGGGACTGAAAATAATTCACCCCTCCACTTT
size: -
J: TRBJ1-6
D: -
V: TRBV7-3

CDR3: CASSRDSEREQYF
DNA: TGTGCCAGCAGCAGGGACTCTGAGCGAGAGCAGTACTTC
size: many
J: TRBJ2-7
D: -
V: TRBV11-1

CDR3: CASSKTTSGGVGIQYF
DNA: TGTGCCAGCAGCAAGACGACTAGCGGGGGGGTAGGCATTCAGTACTTC
size: few
J: TRBJ2-4
D: TRBD2
V: TRBV7-2

CDR3: CASSLGTVNYGYTF
DNA: TGTGCCAGCAGCTTAGGGACAGTGAATTATGGCTACACCTTC
size: few
J: TRBJ1-2
D: -
V: TRBV7-2

CDR3: CASSPDSPKLYEKLFF
DNA: TGTGCCAGCAGCCCAGACAGCCCCAAACTTTATGAAAAACTGTTTTTT
size: -
J: TRBJ1-4
D: -
V: TRBV7-9

CDR3: CSAGQGSIRSTEAFF
DNA: TGCAGTGCCGGACAGGGGAGTATAAGGAGCACTGAAGCTTTCTTT
size: -
J: TRBJ1-1
D: TRBD1
V: TRBV20-1

CDR3: CASSLGTEVEQYF
DNA: TGTGCCAGCAGCTTAGGGACGGAAGTCGAGCAGTACTTC
size: few
J: TRBJ2-7
D: -
V: TRBV7-6

CDR3: CSARPTGRYEKLFF
DNA: TGCAGTGCCCGACCGACAGGGAGATATGAAAAACTGTTTTTT
size: few
J: TRBJ1-4
D: TRBD1
V: TRBV20-1

CDR3: CASSVAGHPNTEAFF
DNA: TGTGCCAGCAGCGTAGCCGGACACCCGAACACTGAAGCTTTCTTT
size: -
J: TRBJ1-1
D: -
V: TRBV9

CDR3: CASSSDLGQGLNTEAFF
DNA: TGTGCCAGCAGCTCTGATCTTGGACAGGGTCTGAACACTGAAGCTTTCTTT
size: few
J: TRBJ1-1
D: TRBD1
V: TRBV7-9

CDR3: CASSFIQGASNEKLFF
DNA: TGTGCCAGCAGCTTTATCCAGGGGGCGTCTAATGAAAAACTGTTTTTT
size: -
J: TRBJ1-4
D: TRBD1
V: TRBV7-2

CDR3: CASSTRDASRGYTF
DNA: TGTGCCAGCAGCACACGGGACGCCAGTCGGGGCTACACCTTC
size: -
J: TRBJ1-2
D: -
V: TRBV7-2

CDR3: CASSLEGTRLETQYF
DNA: TGTGCCAGCAGCTTAGAAGGGACTAGATTAGAGACCCAGTACTTC
size: few
J: TRBJ2-5
D: TRBD2
V: TRBV11-2

CDR3: CASSDGQFLHF
DNA: TGTGCCAGCAGCGATGGACAGTTCCTCCACTTT
size: many
J: TRBJ1-6
D: -
V: TRBV7-3

CDR3: CANSSWGKALVNSPLHF
DNA: TGTGCCAACAGCTCATGGGGAAAAGCTCTGGTAAATTCACCCCTCCACTTT
size: -
J: TRBJ1-6
D: -
V: TRBV28

CDR3: CASSFRDRGPTEAFF
DNA: TGTGCCAGTAGTTTCCGGGACAGGGGGCCCACTGAAGCTTTCTTT
size: -
J: TRBJ1-1
D: TRBD1
V: TRBV19